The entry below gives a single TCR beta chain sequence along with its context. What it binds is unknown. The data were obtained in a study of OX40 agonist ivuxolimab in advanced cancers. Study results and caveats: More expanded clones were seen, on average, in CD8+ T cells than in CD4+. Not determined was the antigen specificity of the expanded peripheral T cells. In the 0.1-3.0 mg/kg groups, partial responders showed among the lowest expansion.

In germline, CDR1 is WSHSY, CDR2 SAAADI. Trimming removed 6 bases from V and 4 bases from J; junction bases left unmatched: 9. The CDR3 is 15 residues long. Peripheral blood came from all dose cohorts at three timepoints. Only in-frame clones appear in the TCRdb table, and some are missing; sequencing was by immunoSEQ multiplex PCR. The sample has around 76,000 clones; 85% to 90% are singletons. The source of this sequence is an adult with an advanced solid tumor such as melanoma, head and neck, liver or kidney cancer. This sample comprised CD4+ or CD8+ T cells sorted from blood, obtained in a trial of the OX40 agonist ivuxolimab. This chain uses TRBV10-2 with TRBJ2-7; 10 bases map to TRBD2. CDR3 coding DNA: TGCGCCAGCAGGGGAGGAACTAGCGGGATATACGAGCAGTACTTC. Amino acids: CASRGGTSGIYEQYF.